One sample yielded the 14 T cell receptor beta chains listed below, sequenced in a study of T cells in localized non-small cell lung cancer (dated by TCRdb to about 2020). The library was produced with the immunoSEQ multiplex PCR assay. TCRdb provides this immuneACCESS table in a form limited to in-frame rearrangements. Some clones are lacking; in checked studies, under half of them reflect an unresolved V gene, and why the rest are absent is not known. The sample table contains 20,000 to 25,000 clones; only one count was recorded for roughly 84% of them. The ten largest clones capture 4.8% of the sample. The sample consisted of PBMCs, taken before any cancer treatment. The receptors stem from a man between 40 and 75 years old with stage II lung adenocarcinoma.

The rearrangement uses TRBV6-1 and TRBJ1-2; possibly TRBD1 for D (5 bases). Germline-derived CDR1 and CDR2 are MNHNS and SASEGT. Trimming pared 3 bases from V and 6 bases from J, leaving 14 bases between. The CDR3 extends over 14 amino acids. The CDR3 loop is CASSDGDGVDGYTF. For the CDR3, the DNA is TGTGCCAGCAGTGATGGGGACGGGGTGGATGGCTACACCTTC.

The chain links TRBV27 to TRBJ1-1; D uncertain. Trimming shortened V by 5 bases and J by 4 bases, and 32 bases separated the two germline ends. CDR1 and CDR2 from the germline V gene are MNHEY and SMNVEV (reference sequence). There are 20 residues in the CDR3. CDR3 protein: CASSPARVTIMEGSITEAFF. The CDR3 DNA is TGTGCCAGCAGTCCGGCCCGGGTTACAATTATGGAGGGATCGATCACTGAAGCTTTCTTT.

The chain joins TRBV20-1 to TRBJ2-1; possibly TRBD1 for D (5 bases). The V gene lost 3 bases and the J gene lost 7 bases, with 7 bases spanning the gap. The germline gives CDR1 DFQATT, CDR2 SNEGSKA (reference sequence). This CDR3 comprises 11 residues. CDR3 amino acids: CSARDINEQFF. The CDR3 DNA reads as TGCAGTGCTAGGGACATTAATGAGCAGTTCTTC.

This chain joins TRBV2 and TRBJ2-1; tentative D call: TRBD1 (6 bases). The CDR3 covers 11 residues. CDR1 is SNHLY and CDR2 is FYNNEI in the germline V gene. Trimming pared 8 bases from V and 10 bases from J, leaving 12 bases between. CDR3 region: CASGTPPEQFF. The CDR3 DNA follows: TGTGCCAGCGGGACACCGCCCGAGCAGTTCTTC.

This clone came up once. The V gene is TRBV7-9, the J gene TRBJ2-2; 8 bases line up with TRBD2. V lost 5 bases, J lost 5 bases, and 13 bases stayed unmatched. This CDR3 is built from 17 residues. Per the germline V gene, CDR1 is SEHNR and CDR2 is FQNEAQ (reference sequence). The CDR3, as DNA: TGTGCCAGCAGCCCTGGCGGGAGGTCCCGGGGGACCGGGGAGCTGTTTTTT. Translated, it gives CASSPGGRSRGTGELFF.

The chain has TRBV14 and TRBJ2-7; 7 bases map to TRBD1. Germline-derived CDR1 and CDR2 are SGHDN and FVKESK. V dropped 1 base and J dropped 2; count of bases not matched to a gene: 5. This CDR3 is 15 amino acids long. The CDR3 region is CASSQGGTVPYEQYF. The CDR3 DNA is TGTGCCAGCAGCCAAGGTGGGACAGTGCCCTACGAGCAGTACTTC.

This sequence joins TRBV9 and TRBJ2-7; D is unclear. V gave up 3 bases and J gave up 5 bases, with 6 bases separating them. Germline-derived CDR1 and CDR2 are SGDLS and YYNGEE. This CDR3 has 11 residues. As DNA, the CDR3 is TGTGCCAGCAGCGCCGAAGACGAGCAGTACTTC. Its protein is CASSAEDEQYF.

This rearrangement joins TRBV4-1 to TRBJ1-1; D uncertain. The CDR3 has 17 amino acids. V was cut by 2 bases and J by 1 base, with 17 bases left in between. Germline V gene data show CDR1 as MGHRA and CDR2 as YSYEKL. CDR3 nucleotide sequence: TGCGCCAGCAGCCAACTAGACCTACTTCCGTCGAACACTGAAGCTTTCTTT. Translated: CASSQLDLLPSNTEAFF.

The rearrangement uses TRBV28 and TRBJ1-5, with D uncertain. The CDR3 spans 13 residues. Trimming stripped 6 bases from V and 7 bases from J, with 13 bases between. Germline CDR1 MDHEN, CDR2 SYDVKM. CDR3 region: CASSGRVHQPQHF. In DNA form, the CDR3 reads TGTGCCAGCAGCGGGAGGGTTCACCAGCCCCAGCATTTT.

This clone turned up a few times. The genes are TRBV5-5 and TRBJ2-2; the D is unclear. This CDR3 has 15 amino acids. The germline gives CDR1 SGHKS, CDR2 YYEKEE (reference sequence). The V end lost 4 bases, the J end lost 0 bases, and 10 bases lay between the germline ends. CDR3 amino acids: CASSRALTNTGELFF. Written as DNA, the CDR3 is TGTGCCAGCAGCAGGGCCCTAACGAACACCGGGGAGCTGTTTTTT.

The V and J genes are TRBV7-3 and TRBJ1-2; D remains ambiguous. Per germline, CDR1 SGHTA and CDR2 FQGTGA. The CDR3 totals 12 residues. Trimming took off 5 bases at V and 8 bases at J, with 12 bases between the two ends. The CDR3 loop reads CASSLATGGYTF. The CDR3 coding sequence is TGTGCCAGCAGCCTGGCTACGGGAGGCTACACCTTC. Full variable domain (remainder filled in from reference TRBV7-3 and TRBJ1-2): GAGVSQTPSNKVTEKGKYVELRCDPISGHTALYWYRQSLGQGPEFLIYFQGTGAADDSGLPNDRFFAVRPEGSVSTLKIQRTERGDSAVYLCASSLATGGYTFGSGTRLTVV.

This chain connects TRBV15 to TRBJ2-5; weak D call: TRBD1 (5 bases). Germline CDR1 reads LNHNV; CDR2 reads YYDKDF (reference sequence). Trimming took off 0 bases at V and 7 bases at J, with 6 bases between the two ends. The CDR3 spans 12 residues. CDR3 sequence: CATSRDQGTQYF. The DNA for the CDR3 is TGTGCCACCAGCAGAGATCAGGGGACCCAGTACTTC.

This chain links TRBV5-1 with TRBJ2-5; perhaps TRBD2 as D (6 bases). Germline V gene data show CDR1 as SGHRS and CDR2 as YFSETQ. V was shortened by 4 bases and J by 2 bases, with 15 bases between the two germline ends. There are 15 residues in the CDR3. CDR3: CASSPGAGQQETQYF. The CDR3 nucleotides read TGCGCCAGCAGCCCTGGAGCGGGTCAACAAGAGACCCAGTACTTC. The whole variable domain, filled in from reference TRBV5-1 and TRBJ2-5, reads KAGVTQTPRYLIKTRGQQVTLSCSPISGHRSVSWYQQTPGQGLQFLFEYFSETQRNKGNFPGRFSGRQFSNSRSEMNVSTLELGDSALYLCASSPGAGQQETQYFGPGTRLLVL.

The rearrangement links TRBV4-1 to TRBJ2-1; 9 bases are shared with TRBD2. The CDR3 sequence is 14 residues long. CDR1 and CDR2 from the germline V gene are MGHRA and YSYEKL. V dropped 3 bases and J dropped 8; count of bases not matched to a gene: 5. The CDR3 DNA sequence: TGCGCCAGCAGCCATATTAGCGGGAGCCATGAGCAGTTCTTC. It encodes CASSHISGSHEQFF.